The rows below give T cell receptor beta chains drawn from one sample of a study of preoperative IRX-2 immunotherapy in early breast cancer. Method: immunoSEQ multiplex PCR; TCRdb's copy keeps in-frame clones and lacks some. The table shows roughly 25,000 clones, with roughly 74% occurring only once. The starting material was lymph node tissue, obtained before IRX-2 immunotherapy. The receptors stem from a human donor with breast cancer. Both conserved end residues are part of each CDR3. Fields, in order: CDR3 protein, CDR3 DNA, clone size, V gene, J gene, D gene. A D gene is named only where the DNA matches it firmly. Expanded clones are given a class, and other clones once, few, many or no size at all.

CDR3aa: CASSHSGTRSFYSGNTIYF
CDR3nt: TGCGCCAGCAGCCATTCCGGGACACGGAGTTTTTACTCTGGAAACACCATATATTTT
abundance: NA
v_gene: TRBV23-1
j_gene: TRBJ1-3
d_gene: NA

CDR3aa: CASSLQGRGETQYF
CDR3nt: TGTGCCAGCAGCTTACAGGGAAGGGGAGAGACCCAGTACTTC
abundance: few
v_gene: TRBV11-3
j_gene: TRBJ2-5
d_gene: NA

CDR3aa: CASSPHETGVLPGANVLTF
CDR3nt: TGTGCCAGCAGTCCCCACGAGACAGGAGTCCTTCCTGGGGCCAACGTCCTGACTTTC
abundance: NA
v_gene: TRBV11-3
j_gene: TRBJ2-6
d_gene: NA

CDR3aa: CASSYLTLNYGYTF
CDR3nt: TGTGCCAGCAGTTACCTAACACTGAACTATGGCTACACCTTC
abundance: NA
v_gene: TRBV6-8
j_gene: TRBJ1-2
d_gene: NA

CDR3aa: CASSNGGEDEAFF
CDR3nt: TGTGCCAGCAGCAACGGGGGTGAAGATGAAGCTTTCTTT
abundance: NA
v_gene: TRBV6-8
j_gene: TRBJ1-1
d_gene: NA

CDR3aa: CASSFGGVPEKLFF
CDR3nt: TGTGCCAGCAGCTTTGGAGGGGTACCTGAAAAACTGTTTTTT
abundance: NA
v_gene: TRBV11-3
j_gene: TRBJ1-4
d_gene: NA

CDR3aa: CASSRGRGMDRINEKLFF
CDR3nt: TGTGCCAGCAGCCGCGGTAGGGGGATGGATCGTATTAATGAAAAACTGTTTTTT
abundance: NA
v_gene: TRBV28
j_gene: TRBJ1-4
d_gene: NA

CDR3aa: CASSAVSGNTIYF
CDR3nt: TGTGCCAGTAGCGCGGTTTCTGGAAACACCATATATTTT
abundance: NA
v_gene: TRBV19
j_gene: TRBJ1-3
d_gene: NA

CDR3aa: CASSRDSGGELFF
CDR3nt: TGTGCCAGCAGCCGTGACTCCGGCGGGGAGCTGTTTTTT
abundance: NA
v_gene: TRBV7-1
j_gene: TRBJ2-2
d_gene: NA

CDR3aa: CASREKRAYEQYF
CDR3nt: TGTGCCAGCAGGGAGAAGAGAGCCTACGAGCAGTACTTC
abundance: NA
v_gene: TRBV6-8
j_gene: TRBJ2-7
d_gene: NA

CDR3aa: CASSYWGEPQHF
CDR3nt: TGTGCCAGCAGTTACTGGGGAGAGCCCCAGCATTTT
abundance: few
v_gene: TRBV6-8
j_gene: TRBJ1-5
d_gene: NA

CDR3aa: CASSPRTGRNSPLHF
CDR3nt: TGTGCCAGCAGTCCACGGACAGGTCGAAATTCACCCCTCCACTTT
abundance: once
v_gene: TRBV6-8
j_gene: TRBJ1-6
d_gene: TRBD1

CDR3aa: CSVERTSTDTQYF
CDR3nt: TGCAGCGTTGAAAGGACTAGCACAGATACGCAGTATTTT
abundance: once
v_gene: TRBV29-1
j_gene: TRBJ2-3
d_gene: NA

CDR3aa: CASSEGDRGNSPLHF
CDR3nt: TGTGCCAGCAGTGAGGGAGACAGGGGGAATTCACCCCTCCACTTT
abundance: NA
v_gene: TRBV6-8
j_gene: TRBJ1-6
d_gene: TRBD1

CDR3aa: CATSRGGTGTGEGETQYF
CDR3nt: TGTGCCACCAGCAGAGGGGGGACAGGGACAGGGGAAGGGGAGACCCAGTACTTC
abundance: NA
v_gene: TRBV15
j_gene: TRBJ2-5
d_gene: TRBD1

CDR3aa: CASSMLGANEKLFF
CDR3nt: TGTGCCAGCAGTATGTTAGGTGCTAATGAAAAACTGTTTTTT
abundance: NA
v_gene: TRBV27
j_gene: TRBJ1-4
d_gene: NA

CDR3aa: CASSILGSEQYF
CDR3nt: TGTGCCAGCAGCATCTTAGGTTCCGAGCAGTACTTC
abundance: once
v_gene: TRBV6-8
j_gene: TRBJ2-7
d_gene: NA

CDR3aa: CAIRGDPARGTQYF
CDR3nt: TGTGCCATCAGGGGGGACCCCGCTAGAGGTACGCAGTATTTT
abundance: NA
v_gene: TRBV6-8
j_gene: TRBJ2-3
d_gene: NA

CDR3aa: CASSYSRDTEAFF
CDR3nt: TGTGCCAGCAGTTACTCAAGGGACACTGAAGCTTTCTTT
abundance: NA
v_gene: TRBV6-8
j_gene: TRBJ1-1
d_gene: NA

CDR3aa: CASSVQGGYNSPLHF
CDR3nt: TGTGCCAGCAGCGTACAGGGGGGGTATAATTCACCCCTCCACTTT
abundance: NA
v_gene: TRBV6-8
j_gene: TRBJ1-6
d_gene: TRBD1

CDR3aa: CASRLAGGTDTQYF
CDR3nt: TGTGCCAGCAGACTAGCGGGGGGGACAGATACGCAGTATTTT
abundance: NA
v_gene: TRBV6-8
j_gene: TRBJ2-3
d_gene: TRBD2

CDR3aa: CASSLAGQSYEQYF
CDR3nt: TGTGCCAGCAGCTTAGCGGGACAGTCGTACGAGCAGTACTTC
abundance: NA
v_gene: TRBV11-1
j_gene: TRBJ2-7
d_gene: TRBD1